These 26 T cell receptor beta chains originate from one sample sequenced in a study of T cell responses to AZD1222 COVID-19 vaccine. Generated by immunoSEQ multiplex PCR, the TCRdb table keeps only in-frame clones and is missing some. The sample records more than 150,000 clones, 92% being singletons. The sample was peripheral blood, taken 28 days after the second AZD1222 dose. Receptors originate from an adult who received the AZD1222 COVID-19 vaccine.

This chain joins TRBV5-1 and TRBJ2-7, with TRBD1 matching over 8 bases. In germline, CDR1 is SGHRS, CDR2 YFSETQ. There are 13 residues in the CDR3. V lost 3 bases to trimming and J lost 7 bases; unmatched junction nucleotides: 6. This CDR3 reads CASSWTGPEEQYF. CDR3 nucleotide sequence: TGCGCCAGCAGCTGGACAGGGCCTGAGGAGCAGTACTTC.

The J gene is TRBJ1-4, the V gene TRBV7-8, with D possibly matching TRBD1 (5 bases). The CDR3 runs 14 residues. The germline CDR1 and CDR2 sequences are SGHVS and FQNEAQ. V was cut by 6 bases and J by 4 bases, with 12 bases left in between. CDR3 sequence reads: CASRQGGFNEKLFF. The CDR3 DNA follows: TGTGCCAGCAGGCAGGGTGGGTTTAATGAAAAACTGTTTTTT.

The chain uses TRBV28 and TRBJ2-7; TRBD1 might be the D (5 bases). Germline values: CDR1 MDHEN, CDR2 SYDVKM. The CDR3 has 12 residues. V was clipped by 7 bases and J by 2 bases, with 9 bases between them. CDR3 amino acids: CASNPGPYEQYF. As DNA, the CDR3 is TGTGCCAGCAACCCAGGGCCCTACGAGCAGTACTTC.

The CDR3 protein is CASSPLIEDSTEAFF. The CDR3 DNA is TGTGCCAGCTCACCCCTTATAGAGGATAGTACTGAAGCTTTCTTT. The rearrangement joins TRBV18 to TRBJ1-1; the D is unclear. Germline assignment: CDR1 KGHSH and CDR2 LQKENI. The CDR3 consists of 15 residues. V was clipped by 3 bases and J by 5 bases, with 16 bases between them.

The rearrangement links TRBV11-2 to TRBJ1-2; D not certain. Germline-derived CDR1 and CDR2 are SGHAT and FQNNGV. Deletions cut 1 base from V and 0 bases from J, with 9 bases between. CDR3 length equals 15 residues. CDR3 loop: CASSLGSGANYGYTF. Here the CDR3 DNA reads TGTGCCAGCAGCTTAGGGTCCGGAGCTAACTATGGCTACACCTTC.

The CDR3 sequence is CASSPSVISTHNYGYTF. As DNA, the CDR3 is TGTGCCAGCTCACCATCTGTCATTTCGACCCATAACTATGGCTACACCTTC. The chain carries TRBV18 and TRBJ1-2, with D unresolved. The germline V and J ends were trimmed by 2 bases and 1 base, with 17 bases remaining between them. The CDR3 is made up of 17 amino acids. Looked up from germline, CDR1 is KGHSH and CDR2 is LQKENI.

The chain links TRBV6-5 to TRBJ1-2; D ambiguous. Trimming removed 0 bases at V and 0 bases at J, with 8 bases between. The CDR3 covers 15 residues. Per germline, CDR1 MNHEY and CDR2 SVGAGI. In DNA, the CDR3 is TGTGCCAGCAGTTACTCGGGCAGTCCTAACTATGGCTACACCTTC. Its protein product is CASSYSGSPNYGYTF.

Note on this clone: The sample has other DNA sequences that encode this CDR3 too. J is TRBJ1-1 and V is TRBV30; no clear D. The V and J ends lost 0 bases and 1 base respectively, with 6 bases between them. Germline V gives CDR1 GTSNPN, CDR2 SVGIG (reference sequence). The CDR3 totals 13 residues. CDR3 sequence: CAWSVTENTEAFF. The DNA of the CDR3 is TGTGCCTGGAGTGTAACCGAGAACACTGAAGCTTTCTTT. The full variable domain, rest sourced from reference TRBV30 and TRBJ1-1, is SQTIHQWPATLVQPVGSPLSLECTVEGTSNPNLYWYRQAAGRGLQLLFYSVGIGQISSEVPQNLSASRPQDRQFILSSKKLLLSDSGFYLCAWSVTENTEAFFGQGTRLTVV.

The rearrangement links TRBV10-2 to TRBJ1-2, with 8 bases aligning to TRBD1. The CDR3 runs to 14 residues. The junction had 6 bases not matched to a gene; V was cut back by 7 bases and J by 2 bases. CDR1 is WSHSY, CDR2 SAAADI, per germline. The chain's CDR3 is CASNPRTGNYGYTF. CDR3 DNA sequence: TGCGCCAGCAACCCCCGGACAGGGAACTATGGCTACACCTTC.

The rearrangement links TRBV4-1 to TRBJ1-1; D is uncertain. CDR1 MGHRA and CDR2 YSYEKL come from the germline V gene. V was shortened by 1 base and J by 6 bases, with 15 bases between the two germline ends. The CDR3 runs to 15 residues. CDR3 sequence reads: CASSQGTATPAEAFF. CDR3 sequence (DNA): TGCGCCAGCAGCCAAGGGACTGCTACCCCCGCTGAAGCTTTCTTT.

The chain uses TRBV7-2 and TRBJ1-1; D might be TRBD1 (5 bases). The germline V and J ends were trimmed by 2 bases and 4 bases, with 8 bases remaining between them. This CDR3 is built from 13 residues. Germline V gene lookup returns CDR1 SGHTA and CDR2 FQGNSA. DNA of the CDR3: TGTGCCAGCAGCTTAACGACAGTCACTGAAGCTTTCTTT. It yields the protein CASSLTTVTEAFF.

This chain connects TRBV7-9 to TRBJ1-5; D uncertain. CDR1 and CDR2 from the germline V gene are SEHNR and FQNEAQ (reference sequence). V dropped 1 base and J dropped 2 bases, with 15 bases sitting between them. This CDR3 region has 17 residues. CDR3 nucleotide sequence: TGTGCCAGCAGCTTAGGCCCGGCGGGCGGCGGCAATCAGCCCCAGCATTTT. It codes for CASSLGPAGGGNQPQHF. The whole variable domain, remainder taken from reference TRBV7-9 and TRBJ1-5, is DTGVSQNPRHKITKRGQNVTFRCDPISEHNRLYWYRQTLGQGPEFLTYFQNEAQLEKSRLLSDRFSAERPKGSFSTLEIQRTEQGDSAMYLCASSLGPAGGGNQPQHFGDGTRLSIL.

The chain recombines TRBV7-3 with TRBJ1-1; D ambiguous. CDR1 SGHTA and CDR2 FQGTGA come from the germline V gene. This CDR3 has 16 residues. V was trimmed by 2 bases and J by 6 bases, leaving 19 bases between them. The CDR3 bases are TGTGCCAGCAGCTTATGGGAGGTAGGTGGGCCTCCTGAAGCTTTCTTT. This codes for CASSLWEVGGPPEAFF.

The V gene is TRBV12-5, the J gene TRBJ1-2, with 12 bases matching TRBD1. The CDR3 sequence is 14 residues long. Germline V gene sequence: CDR1 LGHNT, CDR2 FRNRAP. V shed 6 bases, J shed 8 bases, and the junction held 7 bases outside the gene matches. CDR3 region: CASGHLGQGAGYTF. The CDR3 nucleotides are TGTGCTAGTGGCCACCTGGGACAGGGGGCAGGCTACACCTTC. Complete variable domain (other parts from reference TRBV12-5 and TRBJ1-2): DARVTQTPRHKVTEMGQEVTMRCQPILGHNTVFWYRQTMMQGLELLAYFRNRAPLDDSGMPKDRFSAEMPDATLATLKIQPSEPRDSAVYFCASGHLGQGAGYTFGSGTRLTVV.

The rearrangement joins TRBV12-1 to TRBJ1-1. TRBV12-1 is deemed a pseudogene. The CDR3 is made up of 13 amino acids. CDR3 bases: TGTGCCAGCAGCTTAGCCGCGAGCACTGAAGCTTTCTTT. Its protein product is CASSLAASTEAFF.

The rearrangement joins TRBV6-6 to TRBJ2-1; the match to TRBD2 covers 10 bases. CDR3 length: 16 amino acids. Looked up from germline, CDR1 is MNHNY and CDR2 is SVGAGI (reference sequence). V was clipped by 6 bases and J by 0 bases; unmatched bases: 5. This CDR3 is CASSLGLASSYNEQFF. DNA for the CDR3: TGTGCCAGCAGCTTGGGACTAGCGAGCTCCTACAATGAGCAGTTCTTC.

The chain combines TRBV6-5 with TRBJ1-5; 11 bases match TRBD1. Germline CDR1 and CDR2: MNHEY and SVGAGI. CDR3 length equals 15 residues. V gave up 6 bases and J gave up 3 bases; unmatched junction bases: 4. Here the CDR3 reads CASSPGQGVNQPQHF. The CDR3 DNA reads as TGTGCCAGCAGCCCGGGACAGGGGGTCAATCAGCCCCAGCATTTT.

The chain joins TRBV5-4 to TRBJ1-1; tentatively, D is TRBD1 (6 bases). The CDR3 is made up of 14 amino acids. CDR1 and CDR2 (germline): SGHNT, YYREEE (reference sequence). The V end was cut by 3 bases, the J end by 5 bases, with 14 bases between. The CDR3 DNA follows: TGTGCCAGCAGCTGGATCACAGGGAATACTGAAGCTTTCTTT. Encoded protein: CASSWITGNTEAFF.

V and J are TRBV24-1 and TRBJ2-1, with D tentatively TRBD1 (5 bases). Germline V gives CDR1 KGHDR, CDR2 SFDVKD. The CDR3 runs to 15 residues. V lost 9 bases and J 0 bases, leaving 14 bases between the germline ends. The CDR3 loop reads CATQLRGDSYNEQFF. The CDR3 DNA reads TGTGCCACCCAATTAAGGGGCGACTCCTACAATGAGCAGTTCTTC.

The rearrangement joins TRBV5-1 to TRBJ1-3; D is ambiguous. Trimming shortened V by 0 bases and J by 1 base, and 11 bases separated the two germline ends. The germline V gene encodes CDR1 SGHRS and CDR2 YFSETQ. The CDR3 sequence is 16 residues long. The CDR3 bases are TGCGCCAGCAGCTTGGAGCCGGGGTCGTCTGGAAACACCATATATTTT. It yields the protein CASSLEPGSSGNTIYF.

The rearrangement links TRBV11-3 to TRBJ2-1; 7 bases align to TRBD2. The ends lost 5 bases at V and 5 bases at J; junction bases unmatched: 6. Germline V CDR1 and CDR2: SGHNT, YENEEA. The CDR3 totals 14 residues. CDR3 protein: CASSRSGTNNEQFF. CDR3 nucleotides: TGTGCCAGCAGCAGAAGCGGGACCAACAATGAGCAGTTCTTC.

The rearrangement uses TRBV11-2 and TRBJ2-7, with 7 bases matching TRBD2. CDR3 length equals 12 residues. Per germline, CDR1 SGHAT and CDR2 FQNNGV. J was trimmed by 6 bases and V by 4 bases; bases with no gene match: 3. The CDR3 is CASSSGTTEQYF. In DNA, the CDR3 is TGTGCCAGCAGCTCCGGGACTACCGAGCAGTACTTC. Using reference TRBV11-2 and TRBJ2-7 for the parts outside the CDR3, the full variable domain is EAGVAQSPRYKIIEKRQSVAFWCNPISGHATLYWYQQILGQGPKLLIQFQNNGVVDDSQLPKDRFSAERLKGVDSTLKIQPAKLEDSAVYLCASSSGTTEQYFGPGTRLTVT.

The chain recombines TRBV7-2 with TRBJ2-7, with TRBD2 matching over 14 bases. Germline CDR1 and CDR2: SGHTA and FQGNSA. This CDR3 has 16 residues. Trimming cost V 5 bases and J 4 bases; bases outside gene matches: 7. This chain's CDR3 is CASSLGLAGGRYEQYF. As DNA, the CDR3 is TGTGCCAGCAGCCTCGGACTAGCGGGAGGTCGGTACGAGCAGTACTTC.

This sequence joins TRBV24-1 and TRBJ1-4; the D gene is possibly TRBD1 (6 bases). This CDR3 has 15 amino acids. Trimming left V 2 bases short and J 2 bases short, with 8 bases between. Germline V lookup: CDR1 KGHDR, CDR2 SFDVKD. The CDR3 DNA reads TGTGCCACCAGTGATTCAGGGGCGACTAATGAAAAACTGTTTTTT. As protein: CATSDSGATNEKLFF.

The chain has TRBV28 and TRBJ1-2; D unclear. The germline gives CDR1 MDHEN, CDR2 SYDVKM. The CDR3 covers 10 residues. Trimming removed 6 bases from V and 6 bases from J, with 5 bases in between. The CDR3, as DNA: TGTGCCAGCAGACAACATGGCTACACCTTC. It is translated as CASRQHGYTF.

The chain carries TRBV27 and TRBJ2-3; D is unclear. This CDR3 is 15 amino acids long. Germline loops: CDR1 MNHEY, CDR2 SMNVEV (reference sequence). The V end lost 5 bases, the J end lost 2 bases, and 14 bases lay between the germline ends. The CDR3 bases are TGTGCCAGCAGTCGCGCCCCCCGGGCCACAGATACGCAGTATTTT. Protein sequence: CASSRAPRATDTQYF.